In this sample, the clone carrying this T cell receptor beta chain is medium-sized. The table came from immunoSEQ multiplex PCR; TCRdb's copy has only in-frame clones and leaves some out. The sample includes a few hundred thousand clones, about 85% of them seen just once. These data are taken from a study of blood T cell repertoires in COVID-19. This clonotype originated in a woman in her 50s who had been exposed to COVID-19. The sample was PBMCs or T cells enriched from blood (not recorded which).

CDR3 sequence reads: CASSERDRGVYGYTF. The CDR3 nucleotides read TGTGCCAGCAGTGAAAGGGACAGGGGAGTCTATGGCTACACCTTC. The V and J genes are TRBV2 and TRBJ1-2, with 10 bases that match TRBD1. Germline loops: CDR1 SNHLY, CDR2 FYNNEI. Trimming cost V 2 bases and J 4 bases; bases outside gene matches: 4. The CDR3 spans 15 residues.